A single sample is the source of the 32 T cell receptor beta chains below, sequenced in a study of OX40 agonist ivuxolimab in advanced cancers. The method was the immunoSEQ multiplex PCR assay. TCRdb stores this immuneACCESS table with in-frame sequences only. Part of the clones is absent; in the studies checked, under half of the shortfall reflects unresolved V genes, and no reason is known for the rest. In all, the sample holds about 72,000 clones, and approximately 92% of those were seen once. Together, the top ten hold around 0.92% of the sample. Sequenced here: CD4+ or CD8+ T cells sorted from blood, sampled in a trial of the OX40 agonist ivuxolimab. These receptors were collected from an adult with an advanced solid tumor such as melanoma, head and neck, liver or kidney cancer.

The J gene is TRBJ2-3, the V gene TRBV19; 10 nucleotides match TRBD1. The CDR3 is 15 residues long. V lost 6 bases to trimming and J lost 2 bases; unmatched junction nucleotides: 5. CDR1 and CDR2 (germline): LNHDA, SQIVND (reference sequence). CDR3 nucleotides: TGTGCCAGTAGGGGACAGGGGATAATCACAGATACGCAGTATTTT. Amino acid sequence: CASRGQGIITDTQYF.

Here the CDR3 DNA reads TGTGCCAGCAGCCCAACAGGGGACCTAGATACGCAGTATTTT. This gives the protein CASSPTGDLDTQYF. V is TRBV5-6 and J is TRBJ2-3; 7 bases map to TRBD1. The CDR3 is 14 amino acids. With V trimmed by 4 bases and J by 5 bases, 7 bases remained unmatched. Germline-derived CDR1 and CDR2 are SGHDT and YYEEEE.

This clone was observed once. This rearrangement joins TRBV9 to TRBJ1-6, with a tentative D call TRBD1 (6 bases). The CDR3 sequence is 15 residues long. Trimming removed 0 bases at V and 9 bases at J, with 13 bases between. The germline V gene encodes CDR1 SGDLS and CDR2 YYNGEE. The CDR3 sequence: CASSVEGGSSSPLHF. Here the CDR3 DNA reads TGTGCCAGCAGCGTAGAGGGGGGTTCCAGTTCACCCCTCCACTTT.

The chain combines TRBV30 with TRBJ1-6, with 7 bases matching TRBD1. The junction had 3 bases not matched to a gene; V was cut back by 2 bases and J by 5 bases. The CDR3 length is 14 residues. CDR1 is GTSNPN, CDR2 SVGIG, per germline (reference sequence). The CDR3 loop is CAWSPGTDNSPLHF. CDR3 sequence (DNA): TGTGCCTGGAGTCCCGGGACAGATAATTCACCCCTCCACTTT.

V and J are TRBV6-5 and TRBJ1-2, with 7 nucleotides matching TRBD1. The length of the CDR3 is 13 residues. Trimming cost V 8 bases and J 7 bases; bases outside gene matches: 10. Per germline, CDR1 MNHEY and CDR2 SVGAGI. The CDR3 DNA follows: TGTGCCAGCCAAGGACAGGAAAGCTCTGGCTACACCTTC. It specifies CASQGQESSGYTF.

The chain employs TRBV19 and TRBJ2-1; the match to TRBD2 covers 9 bases. This CDR3 region has 17 residues. Germline V CDR1 and CDR2: LNHDA, SQIVND (reference sequence). With V trimmed by 2 bases and J by 2 bases, 7 bases remained unmatched. The CDR3 loop is CASSILPTSGPYNEQFF. The DNA for the CDR3 is TGTGCCAGTAGTATATTACCGACTAGCGGCCCCTACAATGAGCAGTTCTTC.

V and J are TRBV5-4 and TRBJ2-1; TRBD2 matches at 7 bases. CDR3 length: 16 amino acids. The germline CDR1 and CDR2 sequences are SGHNT and YYREEE (reference sequence). J lost 4 bases, V lost 2 bases, and 9 bases had no gene match. In nucleotides, the CDR3 is TGTGCCAGCAGCTTCGGGGGGAGCGGGATTTACAATGAGCAGTTCTTC. Residues: CASSFGGSGIYNEQFF.

In DNA form, the CDR3 reads TGTGCCAGCAAAACACAGGGGGATAATTCACCCCTCCACTTT. The encoded protein is CASKTQGDNSPLHF. The rearrangement links TRBV18 to TRBJ1-6, with TRBD1 identical over 8 bases. Germline assignment: CDR1 KGHSH and CDR2 LQKENI. This CDR3 has 14 amino acids. The junction had 5 bases not matched to a gene; V was cut back by 8 bases and J by 5 bases. Full variable domain (outside the CDR3, taken from reference TRBV18 and TRBJ1-6): NAGVMQNPRHLVRRRGQEARLRCSPMKGHSHVYWYRQLPEEGLKFMVYLQKENIIDESGMPKERFSAEFPKEGPSILRIQQVVRGDSAAYFCASKTQGDNSPLHFGNGTRLTVT.

The V and J genes are TRBV9 and TRBJ2-1; D might be TRBD1 (6 bases). Germline CDR1 is SGDLS and CDR2 is YYNGEE. The ends were cut back, 2 bases at V and 8 bases at J, with 17 bases in the middle. The CDR3 is 15 residues long. CDR3 amino acids: CASSVVQGSGDEQFF. The DNA of the CDR3 is TGTGCCAGCAGCGTGGTGCAGGGGTCGGGCGATGAGCAGTTCTTC. Supplemented by reference TRBV9 and TRBJ2-1, the full variable domain reads DSGVTQTPKHLITATGQRVTLRCSPRSGDLSVYWYQQSLDQGLQFLIQYYNGEERAKGNILERFSAQQFPDLHSELNLSSLELGDSALYFCASSVVQGSGDEQFFGPGTRLTVL.

The chain employs TRBV5-4 and TRBJ2-5; weak D call: TRBD1 (6 bases). This CDR3 contains 16 residues. V was shortened by 0 bases and J by 1 base, with 13 bases between the two germline ends. Germline assignment: CDR1 SGHNT and CDR2 YYREEE (reference sequence). The CDR3 DNA sequence: TGTGCCAGCAGCTTGGTGGGGGCACGGGCCCAAGAGACCCAGTACTTC. Its translation is CASSLVGARAQETQYF.

The chain joins TRBV28 to TRBJ2-2; D perhaps matches TRBD2 (7 bases). Trimming took 6 bases from V and 9 from J, leaving 11 bases between them. There are 12 residues in the CDR3. Germline CDR1 is MDHEN and CDR2 is SYDVKM. The CDR3 nucleotides read TGTGCCAGCAGAGGGGGGGGACGGGAGCTGTTTTTT. Its translation is CASRGGGRELFF.

V and J are TRBV6-1 and TRBJ2-5, with TRBD2 matching 7 bases. CDR1 is MNHNS, CDR2 SASEGT, per germline. The CDR3 has 15 residues. After removal of 2 bases from V and 5 bases from J, the junction contained 8 bases not matched to a gene. CDR3 protein: CASSEIWGGRETQYF. The CDR3, as DNA: TGTGCCAGCAGTGAAATATGGGGGGGGAGGGAGACCCAGTACTTC.

The chain is built from TRBV5-4 and TRBJ2-5; D is possibly TRBD1 (6 bases). Germline assignment: CDR1 SGHNT and CDR2 YYREEE (reference sequence). CDR3 length: 18 residues. The V end lost 0 bases, the J end lost 4 bases, and 22 bases lay between the germline ends. The CDR3 here is CASSLAAGGLGVGETQYF. CDR3 bases: TGTGCCAGCAGCTTGGCTGCTGGGGGCTTAGGGGTGGGAGAGACCCAGTACTTC.

The chain recombines TRBV28 with TRBJ1-2; TRBD1 matches 7 bases. The CDR3 is 10 amino acids. J lost 10 bases, V lost 8 bases, and 4 bases had no gene match. Germline CDR1 reads MDHEN; CDR2 reads SYDVKM. CDR3 protein: CASGQELYTF. In nucleotides, the CDR3 is TGTGCCAGCGGACAGGAACTCTACACCTTC.

V and J are TRBV5-8 and TRBJ1-2; TRBD1 matches 10 bases. Germline V gene sequence: CDR1 SGHTS, CDR2 YDEGEE. The V and J ends lost 1 base and 4 bases, in that order; junction bases with no gene match: 7. The CDR3 consists of 16 residues. The CDR3 region has the DNA TGTGCCAGCAGCTTGCCGGGACAGGGGCTCATCTATGGCTACACCTTC. It codes for CASSLPGQGLIYGYTF.

The rearrangement joins TRBV7-9 to TRBJ2-7, with TRBD1 identical over 7 bases. The CDR3 length is 15 residues. Germline V CDR1 and CDR2: SEHNR, FQNEAQ (reference sequence). V was pared by 4 bases and J by 0 bases, with 6 bases of the junction left unmatched. The CDR3, as DNA: TGTGCCAGCAGCTCCCACAGGGGTAGCTCCTACGAGCAGTACTTC. It specifies CASSSHRGSSYEQYF.

This clone was picked up one time. CDR3 in amino acids: CASSPELGQGGTGELFF. CDR3 DNA: TGTGCCAGCAGCCCCGAACTCGGACAGGGTGGAACCGGGGAGCTGTTTTTT. The rearrangement links TRBV7-3 to TRBJ2-2; 8 positions match TRBD1. Germline CDR1 SGHTA, CDR2 FQGTGA. The CDR3 totals 17 residues. Trimming removed 5 bases from V and 5 bases from J; junction bases left unmatched: 13.

V usage is TRBV10-2 and J usage is TRBJ2-2; tentative D call: TRBD2 (5 bases). Deletions cut 3 bases from V and 4 bases from J, with 15 bases between. This CDR3 is built from 16 residues. Germline V CDR1 and CDR2: WSHSY, SAAADI. CDR3 sequence: CASSDGSGRGTGELFF. For the CDR3, the DNA is TGCGCCAGCAGTGATGGGAGCGGTCGGGGCACCGGGGAGCTGTTTTTT.

V usage is TRBV10-3 and J usage is TRBJ2-5; D is uncertain. The CDR3 totals 15 residues. CDR1 is ENHRY, CDR2 SYGVKD, per germline. V was pared by 2 bases and J by 0 bases, with 10 bases between. The CDR3 DNA follows: TGTGCCATCAGTGAGGGGTCTACTAACCAAGAGACCCAGTACTTC. The encoded protein is CAISEGSTNQETQYF.

The rearrangement links TRBV9 to TRBJ2-7, with TRBD2 matching 10 bases. V was pared by 3 bases and J by 0 bases, with 6 bases of the junction left unmatched. Per germline, CDR1 SGDLS and CDR2 YYNGEE. The CDR3 covers 16 residues. The CDR3 spells CASSGRASGGSYEQYF. Here the CDR3 DNA reads TGTGCCAGCAGCGGTCGGGCTAGCGGGGGCTCCTACGAGCAGTACTTC.

In its sample, this clone was seen a few times. This sequence joins TRBV7-9 and TRBJ1-5, with TRBD1 matching over 7 bases. The CDR3 is 18 amino acids. Germline lookup yields CDR1 SEHNR and CDR2 FQNEAQ (reference sequence). With 4 bases clipped from V and 0 bases from J, the junction kept 12 bases outside the gene matches. CDR3 DNA: TGTGCCAGCAGCTACGGGAGGCCGGGACAGCTTAGCAATCAGCCCCAGCATTTT. This translates into CASSYGRPGQLSNQPQHF. The full variable domain, rest sourced from reference TRBV7-9 and TRBJ1-5, is DTGVSQNPRHKITKRGQNVTFRCDPISEHNRLYWYRQTLGQGPEFLTYFQNEAQLEKSRLLSDRFSAERPKGSFSTLEIQRTEQGDSAMYLCASSYGRPGQLSNQPQHFGDGTRLSIL.

J is TRBJ2-4 and V is TRBV7-3, with 11 bases matching TRBD1. This CDR3 has 14 amino acids. Germline trimming cut 5 bases from V and 6 bases from J; bases unmatched to any gene: 3. Germline CDR1 and CDR2: SGHTA and FQGTGA. The CDR3 DNA follows: TGTGCCAGCAGCCAGGGACAGGGGGTAAACATTCAGTACTTC. It specifies CASSQGQGVNIQYF. Based on the CDR3 plus reference TRBV7-3 and TRBJ2-4, the full variable domain is GAGVSQTPSNKVTEKGKYVELRCDPISGHTALYWYRQSLGQGPEFLIYFQGTGAADDSGLPNDRFFAVRPEGSVSTLKIQRTERGDSAVYLCASSQGQGVNIQYFGAGTRLSVL.

J is TRBJ2-7 and V is TRBV7-9; D is possibly TRBD2 (5 bases). Germline CDR1 and CDR2: SEHNR and FQNEAQ (reference sequence). The CDR3 is 11 residues long. V lost 4 bases and J lost 12, with 13 bases in between. The CDR3 DNA is TGTGCCAGCAGCTGCCCACGCGAGGGGTACTTC. Its translation: CASSCPREGYF.

The gene calls are TRBV10-3 and TRBJ2-5; 7 bases line up with TRBD1. V lost 6 bases and J lost 4; bases outside the gene matches: 5. Germline CDR1 reads ENHRY; CDR2 reads SYGVKD. The CDR3 has 13 residues. CDR3 nucleotides: TGTGCCATCAGCCGACAGGGTGGAGAGACCCAGTACTTC. Its protein is CAISRQGGETQYF.

V and J are TRBV5-1 and TRBJ2-5, with a weak D call TRBD2 (5 bases). Trimming took off 4 bases at V and 5 bases at J, with 18 bases between the two ends. CDR3 length: 15 residues. Germline-derived CDR1 and CDR2 are SGHRS and YFSETQ. The CDR3 protein is CASSLVTSGVETQYF. CDR3 nucleotides: TGCGCCAGCAGCCTTGTGACTTCCGGGGTGGAGACCCAGTACTTC. The full variable domain, rest sourced from reference TRBV5-1 and TRBJ2-5, is KAGVTQTPRYLIKTRGQQVTLSCSPISGHRSVSWYQQTPGQGLQFLFEYFSETQRNKGNFPGRFSGRQFSNSRSEMNVSTLELGDSALYLCASSLVTSGVETQYFGPGTRLLVL.

The table lists this clone with a count of one. The rearrangement uses TRBV5-1 and TRBJ2-5; tentative D call: TRBD1 (6 bases). Germline V gives CDR1 SGHRS, CDR2 YFSETQ. Between the trimmed V and J ends, which lost 3 bases and 5 bases, there was a span of 11 bases. This CDR3 is built from 13 residues. The CDR3: CASSYSGEETQYF. The DNA for the CDR3 is TGCGCCAGCAGCTACTCAGGGGAGGAGACCCAGTACTTC.

V is TRBV18 and J is TRBJ2-2; D is uncertain. The CDR3 extends over 15 amino acids. V lost 2 bases and J lost 2, with 9 bases in between. Germline assignment: CDR1 KGHSH and CDR2 LQKENI. CDR3 amino acids: CASSPSDGNTGELFF. The CDR3 DNA follows: TGTGCCAGCTCACCATCGGACGGAAACACCGGGGAGCTGTTTTTT.

The chain is built from TRBV19 and TRBJ2-1; D not certain. CDR1 is LNHDA, CDR2 SQIVND, per germline (reference sequence). This CDR3 is built from 16 residues. Trimming removed 2 bases from V and 0 bases from J, with 11 bases in between. The CDR3 reads CASSIYASSSYNEQFF. In nucleotides, the CDR3 is TGTGCCAGTAGTATATACGCTTCGAGCTCCTACAATGAGCAGTTCTTC. The full variable domain, its missing parts supplied by reference TRBV19 and TRBJ2-1, is DGGITQSPKYLFRKEGQNVTLSCEQNLNHDAMYWYRQDPGQGLRLIYYSQIVNDFQKGDIAEGYSVSREKKESFPLTVTSAQKNPTAFYLCASSIYASSSYNEQFFGPGTRLTVL.

The V and J genes are TRBV19 and TRBJ2-5; TRBD2 agrees at 8 bases. V shed 8 bases, J shed 1 base, and the junction held 9 bases outside the gene matches. The CDR3 spans 15 residues. CDR1 LNHDA and CDR2 SQIVND come from the germline V gene (reference sequence). This chain's CDR3 is CASARGGSGQETQYF. The DNA for the CDR3 is TGTGCCAGTGCCCGGGGGGGGTCAGGCCAAGAGACCCAGTACTTC. Looking up the rest from reference TRBV19 and TRBJ2-5 gives the full variable domain: DGGITQSPKYLFRKEGQNVTLSCEQNLNHDAMYWYRQDPGQGLRLIYYSQIVNDFQKGDIAEGYSVSREKKESFPLTVTSAQKNPTAFYLCASARGGSGQETQYFGPGTRLLVL.

This clone was recorded only once. This chain joins TRBV9 and TRBJ1-4, with D perhaps matching TRBD1 (5 bases). Trimming stripped 5 bases from V and 10 bases from J, with 18 bases between. In germline, CDR1 is SGDLS, CDR2 YYNGEE. The CDR3 is 14 residues long. CDR3 coding DNA: TGTGCCAGCAGGCCCGGGACGGAGGCGGGAAAACTGTTTTTT. This encodes CASRPGTEAGKLFF.

V gene TRBV19 combines with J gene TRBJ1-2; TRBD1 agrees at 8 bases. Germline V gives CDR1 LNHDA, CDR2 SQIVND (reference sequence). The CDR3 is 15 residues long. With V trimmed by 1 base and J by 10 bases, 11 bases remained unmatched. The CDR3: CASSIGGRGQGAYTF. CDR3 coding DNA: TGTGCCAGTAGTATAGGTGGCCGGGGGCAGGGGGCCTACACCTTC.

The V gene is TRBV7-8, the J gene TRBJ1-1, with D unresolved. Trimming took off 0 bases at V and 6 bases at J, with 17 bases between the two ends. This CDR3 is 16 amino acids long. The germline CDR1 and CDR2 sequences are SGHVS and FQNEAQ. The CDR3 loop reads CASSLAPDRGLAEAFF. The DNA for the CDR3 is TGTGCCAGCAGCTTAGCCCCAGATAGAGGGCTTGCTGAAGCTTTCTTT. Combining the CDR3 with reference TRBV7-8 and TRBJ1-1 gives the whole variable domain GAGVSQSPRYKVAKRGQDVALRCDPISGHVSLFWYQQALGQGPEFLTYFQNEAQLDKSGLPSDRFFAERPEGSVSTLKIQRTQQEDSAVYLCASSLAPDRGLAEAFFGQGTRLTVV.